The 6 T cell receptor beta chains presented below share a single source sample, sequenced in a study of shared clonotypes between healthy human individuals. Sequencing was performed with immunoSEQ multiplex PCR; in TCRdb, only in-frame clones are kept and a portion is missing. The repertoire has some 1.5 million clones, over 95% of them found once; the top ten carry roughly 1.2%. The specimen was naive CD4+ T cells sorted from blood. Described subset: CD45RA+ positively selected. Every receptor here comes from a man aged 25-45 years in good health.

This chain uses TRBV5-8 with TRBJ2-2, with TRBD2 matching 8 bases. Germline CDR1 SGHTS, CDR2 YDEGEE. With V trimmed by 0 bases and J by 6 bases, 13 bases remained unmatched. The CDR3 contains 18 residues. Written as DNA, the CDR3 is TGTGCCAGCAGCTTGGTCCCATCGAGCGGGAGTGGTGCCGGGGAGCTGTTTTTT. It yields the protein CASSLVPSSGSGAGELFF.

The chain has TRBV28 and TRBJ1-4; D remains ambiguous. CDR3 length: 13 amino acids. Germline CDR1 reads MDHEN; CDR2 reads SYDVKM. Trimming took 9 bases from V and 4 from J, leaving 12 bases between them. CDR3 sequence (DNA): TGTGCCAGTGCGGAGAGCTATAATGAAAAACTGTTTTTT. Its translation: CASAESYNEKLFF. Full variable domain (missing parts from reference TRBV28 and TRBJ1-4): DVKVTQSSRYLVKRTGEKVFLECVQDMDHENMFWYRQDPGLGLRLIYFSYDVKMKEKGDIPEGYSVSREKKERFSLILESASTNQTSMYLCASAESYNEKLFFGSGTQLSVL.

A word on this clone: Other nucleotide sequences from this sample produce the same CDR3. The chain links TRBV29-1 to TRBJ2-3, with TRBD1 matching over 10 bases. J was trimmed by 1 base and V by 6 bases; bases with no gene match: 1. The CDR3 totals 13 residues. The germline gives CDR1 SQVTM, CDR2 ANQGSEA. The CDR3: CSVGTGGTDTQYF. CDR3 DNA sequence: TGCAGCGTCGGGACAGGGGGCACAGATACGCAGTATTTT.

The V and J genes are TRBV19 and TRBJ1-5, with 8 positions matching TRBD1. V lost 3 bases, J lost 4 bases, and 8 bases stayed unmatched. CDR3 size: 16 residues. Germline-derived CDR1 and CDR2 are LNHDA and SQIVND (reference sequence). CDR3 in DNA: TGTGCCAGTAGTATGGTAGGACAGGGAGGGAATCAGCCCCAGCATTTT. Encoded protein: CASSMVGQGGNQPQHF. Full variable domain (outside the CDR3, taken from reference TRBV19 and TRBJ1-5): DGGITQSPKYLFRKEGQNVTLSCEQNLNHDAMYWYRQDPGQGLRLIYYSQIVNDFQKGDIAEGYSVSREKKESFPLTVTSAQKNPTAFYLCASSMVGQGGNQPQHFGDGTRLSIL.

This chain uses TRBV28 with TRBJ2-7; TRBD1 matches at 7 bases. The V gene end was trimmed by 5 bases and the J gene end by 2 bases; junction bases not matched to a gene: 9. CDR1 and CDR2 (germline): MDHEN, SYDVKM. The CDR3 spans 15 residues. In DNA, the CDR3 is TGTGCCAGCAGTCTACCCGGACAGGCGACCTACGAGCAGTACTTC. Encoded protein: CASSLPGQATYEQYF.

The CDR3 coding sequence is TGTGCCAGCAGCCAAGGGCAAGGGCGGCAGTACTTC. Translated, it gives CASSQGQGRQYF. The chain carries TRBV4-2 and TRBJ2-7; D remains ambiguous. There are 12 residues in the CDR3. Germline values: CDR1 LGHNA, CDR2 YNFKEQ. Trimming removed 1 base from V and 9 bases from J, with 10 bases in between.